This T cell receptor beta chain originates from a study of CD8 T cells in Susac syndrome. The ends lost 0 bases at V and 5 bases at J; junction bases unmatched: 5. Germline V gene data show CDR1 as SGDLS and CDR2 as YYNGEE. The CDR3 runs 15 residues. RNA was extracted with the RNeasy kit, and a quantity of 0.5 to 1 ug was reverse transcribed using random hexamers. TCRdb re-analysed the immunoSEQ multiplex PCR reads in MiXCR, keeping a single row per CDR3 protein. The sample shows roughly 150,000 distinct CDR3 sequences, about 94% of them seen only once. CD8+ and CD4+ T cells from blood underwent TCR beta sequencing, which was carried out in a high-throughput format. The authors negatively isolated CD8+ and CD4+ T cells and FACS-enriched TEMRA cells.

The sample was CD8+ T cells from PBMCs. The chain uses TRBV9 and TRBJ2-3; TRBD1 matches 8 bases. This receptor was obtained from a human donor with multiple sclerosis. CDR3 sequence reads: CASSVEDRALDTQYF. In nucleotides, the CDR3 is TGTGCCAGCAGCGTAGAGGACAGGGCGTTAGATACGCAGTATTTT.